These 24 T cell receptor beta chains share one sample of origin, sequenced in a study of cytomegalovirus exposure and HLA in healthy donors. The PCR used 60 Vbeta and 13 Jbeta primers. The repertoire was sequenced with immunoSEQ multiplex PCR; TCRdb's copy has only in-frame clones and lacks some. The table shows approximately 180,000 clones, with roughly 85% occurring only once. Specimen: PBMCs. These receptors were collected from a middle-aged man in good health and CMV-seropositive.

This sequence joins TRBV27 and TRBJ2-2; 13 bases are a match to TRBD2. The trim removed 4 bases at V and 5 bases at J, leaving 7 bases unmatched. This CDR3 comprises 17 residues. Per germline, CDR1 MNHEY and CDR2 SMNVEV (reference sequence). The CDR3 sequence: CASSSQLAGGSTGELFF. CDR3 coding DNA: TGTGCCAGCAGTTCTCAACTAGCGGGAGGGAGTACCGGGGAGCTGTTTTTT.

V usage is TRBV2 and J usage is TRBJ2-7; 8 bases line up with TRBD1. Germline CDR1 and CDR2: SNHLY and FYNNEI. Trimming at V came to 6 bases and at J to 6 bases, leaving 13 bases not matched to a gene. The CDR3 extends over 15 amino acids. In DNA, the CDR3 is TGTGCCAGCAGACTTGACAGGGGCCCCTCGCGCGAGCAGTACTTC. It translates to CASRLDRGPSREQYF.

The CDR3 region has the DNA TGTGCCAGCAGCGGGACAAGCTCCTACGAGCAGTACTTC. It is translated as CASSGTSSYEQYF. The rearrangement joins TRBV7-6 to TRBJ2-7; possibly TRBD1 for D (6 bases). The V gene lost 5 bases and the J gene lost 0 bases, with 8 bases spanning the gap. Per germline, CDR1 SGHVS and CDR2 FNYEAQ. The CDR3 has 13 residues.

The chain recombines TRBV9 with TRBJ1-1; D is possibly TRBD1 (5 bases). The CDR3 loop spans 11 amino acids. CDR1 and CDR2 (germline): SGDLS, YYNGEE. Trimming left V 3 bases short and J 8 bases short, with 8 bases between. CDR3 nucleotides: TGTGCCAGCAGCGGTGGGGCCGAAGCTTTCTTT. Translation: CASSGGAEAFF.

The chain joins TRBV5-1 to TRBJ2-7; perhaps TRBD2 as D (5 bases). Germline V gene lookup returns CDR1 SGHRS and CDR2 YFSETQ. V lost 6 bases to trimming and J lost 3 bases, with 13 bases between them. This CDR3 comprises 13 residues. Here the CDR3 reads CASTSPTSYEQYF. DNA of the CDR3: TGCGCCAGCACTAGCCCAACGAGCTACGAGCAGTACTTC. Looking up the rest from reference TRBV5-1 and TRBJ2-7 gives the full variable domain: KAGVTQTPRYLIKTRGQQVTLSCSPISGHRSVSWYQQTPGQGLQFLFEYFSETQRNKGNFPGRFSGRQFSNSRSEMNVSTLELGDSALYLCASTSPTSYEQYFGPGTRLTVT.

J is TRBJ2-7 and V is TRBV7-3, with TRBD2 identical over 11 bases. CDR3 length equals 16 residues. Germline loops: CDR1 SGHTA, CDR2 FQGTGA. After removal of 5 bases from V and 2 bases from J, the junction contained 8 bases not matched to a gene. DNA of the CDR3: TGTGCCAGCAGCCTACAAGGGACTAGCGGAGCCTACGAGCAGTACTTC. Translation gives CASSLQGTSGAYEQYF.

The rearrangement links TRBV6-5 to TRBJ2-7, with D possibly TRBD1 on 5 matching bases. Germline lookup yields CDR1 MNHEY and CDR2 SVGAGI. CDR3 length equals 12 residues. Trimming left V 5 bases short and J 4 bases short, with 9 bases between. For the CDR3, the DNA is TGTGCCAGCAGTAACCGACAGTACGAGCAGTACTTC. It codes for CASSNRQYEQYF.

This clone was seen only a few times. The CDR3 DNA sequence: TGTGCCAGCAGTGTCAGCGCCGAGCAGTTCTTC. Amino acid sequence: CASSVSAEQFF. The chain links TRBV2 to TRBJ2-1; unclear D gene. CDR3 length: 11 residues. Looked up from germline, CDR1 is SNHLY and CDR2 is FYNNEI. Trimming removed 4 bases from V and 10 bases from J, with 8 bases in between.

The genes are TRBV13 and TRBJ1-2, with D perhaps matching TRBD1 (5 bases). The germline V and J ends were trimmed by 3 bases and 10 bases, with 18 bases remaining between them. Germline V gives CDR1 PRHDT, CDR2 FYEKMQ (reference sequence). The CDR3 runs 14 residues. This CDR3 reads CASSFGTQGRFYTF. The CDR3, as DNA: TGTGCCAGCAGCTTTGGGACTCAAGGTCGATTCTACACCTTC.

The chain joins TRBV5-1 to TRBJ2-5; TRBD2 aligns across 10 bases. The trim removed 6 bases at V and 4 bases at J, leaving 6 bases unmatched. The CDR3 length is 14 residues. The germline V gene encodes CDR1 SGHRS and CDR2 YFSETQ. Here the CDR3 reads CASNLAGEAETQYF. The CDR3 DNA follows: TGCGCCAGCAATCTAGCGGGAGAGGCAGAGACCCAGTACTTC.

V usage is TRBV5-1 and J usage is TRBJ2-5, with a possible D match to TRBD2 (5 bases). Trimming left V 0 bases short and J 2 bases short, with 14 bases between. CDR1 is SGHRS and CDR2 is YFSETQ in the germline V gene. This CDR3 has 16 amino acids. Here the CDR3 DNA reads TGCGCCAGCAGCTTGGGGGCCGGGCGGGTTCAAGAGACCCAGTACTTC. Encoded protein: CASSLGAGRVQETQYF.

V usage is TRBV28 and J usage is TRBJ1-4; 8 positions agree with TRBD1. The CDR3 has 15 amino acids. Trimming cost V 3 bases and J 4 bases; bases outside gene matches: 4. From germline, CDR1 is MDHEN and CDR2 SYDVKM. CDR3 region: CASSFLGQGNEKLFF. The CDR3 DNA reads as TGTGCCAGCAGTTTCCTAGGACAGGGTAATGAAAAACTGTTTTTT.

The V gene is TRBV7-8, the J gene TRBJ2-3; the D is unclear. This CDR3 contains 12 residues. With 7 bases removed from V and 4 bases from J, the gap between germline ends came to 9 bases. The germline V gene encodes CDR1 SGHVS and CDR2 FQNEAQ. CDR3 sequence: CASTRQADTQYF. The CDR3 nucleotides read TGTGCCAGCACCCGTCAGGCAGATACGCAGTATTTT.

This clone was seen only once. V gene TRBV2 combines with J gene TRBJ2-5; D might be TRBD1 (5 bases). The V end lost 2 bases, the J end lost 2 bases, and 9 bases lay between the germline ends. Germline lookup yields CDR1 SNHLY and CDR2 FYNNEI. The CDR3 totals 14 residues. For the CDR3, the DNA is TGTGCCAGCAGTGAAATCCGACAGCAAGAGACCCAGTACTTC. This gives the protein CASSEIRQQETQYF.

The V and J genes are TRBV5-1 and TRBJ2-3; D call uncertain. V dropped 0 bases and J dropped 5 bases, with 10 bases sitting between them. The CDR3 consists of 14 residues. Germline assignment: CDR1 SGHRS and CDR2 YFSETQ. The CDR3 loop reads CASSLGQQVDTQYF. CDR3 in DNA: TGCGCCAGCAGCTTGGGTCAGCAGGTAGATACGCAGTATTTT.

The CDR3 region has the DNA TGTGCCAGCAGCCCGAGACAGGGTGGGGAAAAACTGTTTTTT. Amino acids: CASSPRQGGEKLFF. The chain carries TRBV7-8 and TRBJ1-4; TRBD1 aligns across 7 bases. Germline CDR1 reads SGHVS; CDR2 reads FQNEAQ. The V and J ends lost 5 bases and 8 bases, in that order; junction bases with no gene match: 8. This CDR3 spans 14 amino acids.

This chain connects TRBV5-1 to TRBJ2-7; D might be TRBD1 (5 bases). CDR3 length equals 12 residues. Germline V gene sequence: CDR1 SGHRS, CDR2 YFSETQ. Trimming took 4 bases from V and 5 from J, leaving 10 bases between them. The CDR3 DNA reads TGCGCCAGCAGCCGAGACAGTAACGAGCAGTACTTC. Translation gives CASSRDSNEQYF.

This clone was seen only a few times. This specimen includes other DNA sequences encoding the same CDR3. This chain links TRBV5-1 with TRBJ2-3; D may be TRBD1 (5 bases). This CDR3 is built from 13 residues. The ends were cut back, 2 bases at V and 6 bases at J, with 10 bases in the middle. Germline V gene data show CDR1 as SGHRS and CDR2 as YFSETQ. CDR3 region: CASSFWGRDTQYF. CDR3 nucleotide sequence: TGCGCCAGCAGCTTCTGGGGCAGGGATACGCAGTATTTT.

This clone was counted a few times. This rearrangement joins TRBV7-9 to TRBJ1-2, with D tentatively TRBD1 (5 bases). The germline V gene encodes CDR1 SEHNR and CDR2 FQNEAQ (reference sequence). Trimming removed 5 bases from V and 9 bases from J, with 19 bases in between. The CDR3 is 14 residues long. CDR3 in amino acids: CASSPSGGVGSYTF. DNA of the CDR3: TGTGCCAGCAGCCCATCCGGGGGGGTCGGAAGCTACACCTTC.

There are a few counts of this clone. The chain couples TRBV2 to TRBJ1-2; 11 bases map to TRBD1. Germline CDR1 reads SNHLY; CDR2 reads FYNNEI. The V gene end was trimmed by 6 bases and the J gene end by 5 bases; junction bases not matched to a gene: 11. The CDR3 has 16 amino acids. The CDR3 loop reads CASSGQGASLLYGYTF. DNA of the CDR3: TGTGCCAGCAGCGGACAGGGGGCGAGCTTACTATATGGCTACACCTTC.

V usage is TRBV28 and J usage is TRBJ2-7; 16 bases match TRBD2. The CDR3 length is 19 residues. The V segment lost 2 bases and the J segment 0 bases; nucleotides outside the gene matches: 7. The germline V gene has CDR1 MDHEN and CDR2 SYDVKM. CDR3 sequence: CASSLNFGTSGRASYEQYF. The CDR3 nucleotides are TGTGCCAGCAGTTTAAATTTTGGGACTAGCGGGAGGGCCTCCTACGAGCAGTACTTC.

This sequence joins TRBV19 and TRBJ2-5; possibly TRBD2 for D (5 bases). CDR3 length equals 14 residues. Between the trimmed V and J ends, which lost 7 bases and 3 bases, there was a span of 15 bases. CDR1 and CDR2 from the germline V gene are LNHDA and SQIVND (reference sequence). The CDR3 region has the DNA TGTGCCAGTACCCAAGGACGGGGAGAAGAGACCCAGTACTTC. Encoded protein: CASTQGRGEETQYF.

This chain uses TRBV28 with TRBJ2-7; no definite D call. V dropped 2 bases and J dropped 2 bases, with 4 bases sitting between them. Per germline, CDR1 MDHEN and CDR2 SYDVKM. This CDR3 is built from 12 residues. CDR3 DNA sequence: TGTGCCAGCAGTTTAAGCGCCTACGAGCAGTACTTC. Encoded protein: CASSLSAYEQYF. The whole variable domain, remainder taken from reference TRBV28 and TRBJ2-7, is DVKVTQSSRYLVKRTGEKVFLECVQDMDHENMFWYRQDPGLGLRLIYFSYDVKMKEKGDIPEGYSVSREKKERFSLILESASTNQTSMYLCASSLSAYEQYFGPGTRLTVT.

The chain recombines TRBV15 with TRBJ2-3; 13 bases are a match to TRBD2. The V segment lost 5 bases and the J segment 2 bases; nucleotides outside the gene matches: 7. CDR3 size: 17 residues. Germline V lookup: CDR1 LNHNV, CDR2 YYDKDF (reference sequence). CDR3 nucleotides: TGTGCCACCAGCGTAAGACTAGCGGGAGGCGTCACAGATACGCAGTATTTT. Its protein is CATSVRLAGGVTDTQYF.